A selection of T cell receptor beta chains follows, all from one sample in a study of T cells in Graves' hyperthyroidism and ophthalmopathy. One entry per CDR3 protein, called by TCRdb with MiXCR from the multiplex PCR reads. The repertoire holds 300,000 or so distinct CDR3 sequences, with 15% to 20% as singletons. The sample taken for sequencing was blood. These TCRs come from a woman aged 50 to 60 with Graves' hyperthyroidism. CDR3s include the opening cysteine and the closing phenylalanine or tryptophan. A D gene is named only where the DNA matches it firmly. Clone size appears in some rows only: once, few, many, or a class for an expanded clone.

>many|TRBV7-3|TRBD1|TRBJ2-1
CASSLLGGDSPYNEQFF
TGTGCCAGCAGCCTCCTCGGTGGGGACAGTCCCTACAATGAGCAGTTCTTC
>NA|TRBV10-3|NA|TRBJ2-5
CAISAGLKETQYF
TGTGCCATCAGTGCAGGGCTTAAAGAGACCCAGTACTTC
>many|TRBV30|TRBD1|TRBJ1-2
CAWSGTVNYGYTF
TGTGCCTGGAGCGGGACAGTCAACTATGGCTACACCTTC
>many|TRBV12-3/TRBV12-4|TRBD1|TRBJ2-5
CASSPTGQGQETQYF
TGTGCCAGCAGTCCCACCGGACAGGGACAAGAGACCCAGTACTTC
>many|TRBV12-3/TRBV12-4|NA|TRBJ1-5
CASSQERGDQPQHF
TGTGCCAGCAGCCAAGAAAGGGGGGATCAGCCCCAGCATTTT
>few|TRBV30|TRBD2|TRBJ2-5
CAWGLAGGTQYF
TGTGCCTGGGGACTAGCGGGAGGGACCCAGTACTTC
>NA|TRBV19|TRBD1|TRBJ1-2
CASGRGVDRVYGYTF
TGTGCCAGTGGCCGAGGTGTGGACAGGGTCTATGGCTACACCTTC
>NA|TRBV28|NA|TRBJ2-5
CATSKGEIQETQYF
TGTGCCACCTCAAAGGGAGAAATCCAAGAGACCCAGTACTTC
>NA|TRBV6-2/TRBV6-3|NA|TRBJ2-1
CASSYSIPLSYNEQFF
TGTGCCAGCAGTTACTCGATCCCCCTAAGCTACAATGAGCAGTTCTTC
>many|TRBV2|NA|TRBJ1-4
CASSGGATNEKLFF
TGTGCCAGCAGTGGGGGTGCAACTAATGAAAAACTGTTTTTT
>many|TRBV7-2|NA|TRBJ1-5
CASSLDGLSGLGNQPQHF
TGTGCCAGCAGCTTAGATGGCCTGTCAGGGTTGGGTAATCAGCCCCAGCATTTT
>many|TRBV28|TRBD1|TRBJ1-5
CASSNGQPGGPQHF
TGTGCCAGCAGTAATGGCCAGCCAGGGGGGCCCCAGCATTTT
>NA|TRBV27|NA|TRBJ1-6
CASSLYWGTYNSPLHF
TGTGCCAGCAGTTTATATTGGGGGACTTATAATTCACCCCTCCACTTT
>few|TRBV19|NA|TRBJ1-1
CASTPGAVNTEAFF
TGTGCCAGTACCCCCGGCGCCGTTAACACTGAAGCTTTCTTT
>NA|TRBV28|NA|TRBJ2-5
CASTGGGGGPQTQYF
TGTGCCAGCACCGGAGGGGGTGGAGGGCCTCAGACCCAGTACTTC
>few|TRBV6-5|TRBD2|TRBJ2-1
CASSSPSGSGSYNEQFF
TGTGCCAGCAGTTCCCCCTCGGGGAGCGGGAGTTACAATGAGCAGTTCTTC
>NA|TRBV7-3|TRBD1|TRBJ2-1
CASSLVGGAIHEQFF
TGTGCCAGCAGCTTAGTAGGGGGCGCAATCCATGAGCAGTTCTTC